The TCR beta chain under discussion was sequenced for a study of control samples from healthy donors and cancer patients. Germline CDR1 reads MNHEY; CDR2 reads SVGAGI. This CDR3 is built from 14 residues. V lost 7 bases and J lost 1, with 13 bases in between. Some clones are missing from TCRdb's copy, which holds only in-frame ones; the method was immunoSEQ multiplex PCR. The sample holds some 150,000 clones, 85% to 95% seen once. The TCR comes from a man aged 50-60 years in good health. This chain links TRBV6-5 with TRBJ1-1; D is possibly TRBD1 (6 bases). Material: blood. This chain's CDR3 is CASKAGTRNTEAFF. As DNA, the CDR3 is TGTGCCAGCAAAGCCGGGACAAGGAACACTGAAGCTTTCTTT.